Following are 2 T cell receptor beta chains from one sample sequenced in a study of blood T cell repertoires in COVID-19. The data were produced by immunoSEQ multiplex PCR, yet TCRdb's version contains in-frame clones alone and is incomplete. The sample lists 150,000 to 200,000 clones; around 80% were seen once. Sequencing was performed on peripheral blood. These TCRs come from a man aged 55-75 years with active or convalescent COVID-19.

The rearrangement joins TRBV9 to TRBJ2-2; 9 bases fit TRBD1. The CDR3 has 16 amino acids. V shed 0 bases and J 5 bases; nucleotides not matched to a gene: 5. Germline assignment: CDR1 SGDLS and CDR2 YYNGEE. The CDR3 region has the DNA TGTGCCAGCAGCGTAGACGGACAGGGGCGGACCGGGGAGCTGTTTTTT. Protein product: CASSVDGQGRTGELFF.

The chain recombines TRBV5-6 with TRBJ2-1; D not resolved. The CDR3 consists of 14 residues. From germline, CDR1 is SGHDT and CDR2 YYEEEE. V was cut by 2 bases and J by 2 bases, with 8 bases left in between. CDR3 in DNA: TGTGCCAGCAGCTTCCTTCGGGCCTACAATGAGCAGTTCTTC. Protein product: CASSFLRAYNEQFF.